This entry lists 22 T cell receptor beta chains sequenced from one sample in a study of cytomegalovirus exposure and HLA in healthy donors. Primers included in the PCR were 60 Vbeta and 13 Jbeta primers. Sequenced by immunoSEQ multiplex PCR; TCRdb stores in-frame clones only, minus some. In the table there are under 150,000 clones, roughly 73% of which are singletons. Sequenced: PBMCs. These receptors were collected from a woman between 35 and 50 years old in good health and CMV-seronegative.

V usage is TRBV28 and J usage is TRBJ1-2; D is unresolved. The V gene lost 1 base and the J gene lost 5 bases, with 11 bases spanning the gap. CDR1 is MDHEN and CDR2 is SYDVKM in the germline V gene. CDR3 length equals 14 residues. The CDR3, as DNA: TGTGCCAGCAGTTTATCGGTCAGAGCGTATGGCTACACCTTC. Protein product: CASSLSVRAYGYTF.

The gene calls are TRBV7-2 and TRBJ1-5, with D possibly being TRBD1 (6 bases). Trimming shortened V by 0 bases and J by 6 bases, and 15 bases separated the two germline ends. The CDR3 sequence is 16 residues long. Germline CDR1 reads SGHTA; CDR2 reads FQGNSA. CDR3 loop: CASSLAARGAGQPQHF. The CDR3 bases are TGTGCCAGCAGCTTAGCAGCCAGGGGCGCTGGTCAGCCCCAGCATTTT.

The chain's CDR3 is CASSYLQVNTEAFF. CDR3 in DNA: TGTGCCAGCAGTTACTTACAGGTGAACACTGAAGCTTTCTTT. This chain uses TRBV6-6 with TRBJ1-1, with D tentatively TRBD1 (5 bases). Germline CDR1 MNHNY, CDR2 SVGAGI (reference sequence). V was shortened by 1 base and J by 0 bases, with 6 bases between the two germline ends. The CDR3 consists of 14 residues.

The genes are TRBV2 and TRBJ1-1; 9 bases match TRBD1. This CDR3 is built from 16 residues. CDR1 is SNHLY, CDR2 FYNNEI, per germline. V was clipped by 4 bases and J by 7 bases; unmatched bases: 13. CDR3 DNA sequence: TGTGCCAGCAGTGGCGACAGGGGGAGGTTGGAGGTTGAAGCTTTCTTT. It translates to CASSGDRGRLEVEAFF.

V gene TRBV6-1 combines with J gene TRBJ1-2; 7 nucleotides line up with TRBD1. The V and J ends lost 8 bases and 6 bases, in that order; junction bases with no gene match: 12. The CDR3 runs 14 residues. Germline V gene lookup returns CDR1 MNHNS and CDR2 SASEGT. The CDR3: CASPVPGTEDGYTF. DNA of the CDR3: TGTGCCAGCCCCGTACCCGGGACAGAAGATGGCTACACCTTC.

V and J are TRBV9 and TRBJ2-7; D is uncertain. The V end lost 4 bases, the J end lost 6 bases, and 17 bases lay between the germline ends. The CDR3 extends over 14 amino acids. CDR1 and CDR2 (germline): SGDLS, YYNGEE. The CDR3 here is CASSPPGSTSEQYV. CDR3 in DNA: TGTGCCAGCAGCCCCCCCGGGTCTACATCCGAGCAGTACGTC.

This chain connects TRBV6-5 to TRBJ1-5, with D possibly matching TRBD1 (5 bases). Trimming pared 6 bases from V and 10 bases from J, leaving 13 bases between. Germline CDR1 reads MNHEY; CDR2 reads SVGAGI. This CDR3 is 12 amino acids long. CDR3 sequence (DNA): TGTGCCAGCAGAAACCCGGGGGGACCCCAGCATTTT. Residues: CASRNPGGPQHF.

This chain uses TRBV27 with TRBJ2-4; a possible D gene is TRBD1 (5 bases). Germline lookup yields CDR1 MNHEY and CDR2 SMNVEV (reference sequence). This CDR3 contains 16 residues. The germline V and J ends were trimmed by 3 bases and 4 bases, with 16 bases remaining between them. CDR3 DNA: TGTGCCAGCAGTTTGGTGTTGGGGCAGGGAAAAAACATTCAGTACTTC. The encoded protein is CASSLVLGQGKNIQYF.

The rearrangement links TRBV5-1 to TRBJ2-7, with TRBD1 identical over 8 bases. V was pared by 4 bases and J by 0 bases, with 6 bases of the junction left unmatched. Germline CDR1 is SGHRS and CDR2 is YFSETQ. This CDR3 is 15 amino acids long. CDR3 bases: TGCGCCAGCAGCCCGGGGACAGGAGTCTCCTACGAGCAGTACTTC. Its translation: CASSPGTGVSYEQYF.

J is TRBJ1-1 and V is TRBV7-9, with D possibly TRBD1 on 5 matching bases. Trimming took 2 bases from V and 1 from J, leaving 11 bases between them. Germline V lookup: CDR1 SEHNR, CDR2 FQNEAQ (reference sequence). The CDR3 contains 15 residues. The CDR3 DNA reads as TGTGCCAGCAGCTTACACCCAGGACAGAACACTGAAGCTTTCTTT. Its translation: CASSLHPGQNTEAFF.

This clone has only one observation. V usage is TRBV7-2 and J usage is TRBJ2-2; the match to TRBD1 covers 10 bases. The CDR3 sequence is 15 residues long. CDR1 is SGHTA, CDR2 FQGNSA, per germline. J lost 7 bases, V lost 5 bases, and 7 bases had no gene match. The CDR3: CASSKGQGKFGELFF. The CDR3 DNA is TGTGCCAGCAGCAAGGGACAGGGGAAGTTCGGGGAGCTGTTTTTT.

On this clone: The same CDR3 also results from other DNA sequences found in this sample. CDR3 bases: TGTGCCAGCAGCCAAGAAGGGGCCTTGGGCACTGAAGCTTTCTTT. Its protein is CASSQEGALGTEAFF. The V gene is TRBV4-2, the J gene TRBJ1-1, with D perhaps matching TRBD1 (5 bases). Trimming pared 0 bases from V and 4 bases from J, leaving 12 bases between. CDR1 and CDR2 from the germline V gene are LGHNA and YNFKEQ. CDR3 length: 15 residues.

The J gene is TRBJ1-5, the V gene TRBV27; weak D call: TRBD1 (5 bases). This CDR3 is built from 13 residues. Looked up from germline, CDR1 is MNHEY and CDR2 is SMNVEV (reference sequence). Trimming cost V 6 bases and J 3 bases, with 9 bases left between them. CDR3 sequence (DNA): TGTGCCAGCAGCTGGGGCCCCAATCAGCCCCAGCATTTT. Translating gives CASSWGPNQPQHF.

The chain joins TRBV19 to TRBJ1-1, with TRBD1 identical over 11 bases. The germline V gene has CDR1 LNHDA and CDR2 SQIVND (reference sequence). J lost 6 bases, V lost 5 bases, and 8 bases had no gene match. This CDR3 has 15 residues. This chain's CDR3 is CASSPRDRGGPEAFF. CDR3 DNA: TGTGCCAGTAGTCCACGGGACAGGGGGGGACCTGAAGCTTTCTTT.

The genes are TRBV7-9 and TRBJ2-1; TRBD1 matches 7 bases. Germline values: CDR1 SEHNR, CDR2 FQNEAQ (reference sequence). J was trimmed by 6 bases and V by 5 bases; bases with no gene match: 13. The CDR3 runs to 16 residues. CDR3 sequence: CASSHRTQGSINEQFF. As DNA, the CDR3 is TGTGCCAGCAGCCATAGAACACAGGGGTCAATCAATGAGCAGTTCTTC.

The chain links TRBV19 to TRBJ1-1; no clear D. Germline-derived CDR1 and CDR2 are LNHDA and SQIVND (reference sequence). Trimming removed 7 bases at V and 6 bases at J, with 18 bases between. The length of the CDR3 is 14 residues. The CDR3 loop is CASKPTGSGSEAFF. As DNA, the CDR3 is TGTGCCAGTAAACCCACCGGAAGCGGCTCTGAAGCTTTCTTT. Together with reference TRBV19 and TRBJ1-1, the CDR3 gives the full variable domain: DGGITQSPKYLFRKEGQNVTLSCEQNLNHDAMYWYRQDPGQGLRLIYYSQIVNDFQKGDIAEGYSVSREKKESFPLTVTSAQKNPTAFYLCASKPTGSGSEAFFGQGTRLTVV.

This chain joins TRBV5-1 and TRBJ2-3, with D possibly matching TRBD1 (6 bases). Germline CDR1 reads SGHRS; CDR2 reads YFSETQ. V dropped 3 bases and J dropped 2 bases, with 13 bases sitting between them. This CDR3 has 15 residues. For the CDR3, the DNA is TGCGCCAGCAGCTCTAAAGGACAGCTCACAGATACGCAGTATTTT. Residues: CASSSKGQLTDTQYF. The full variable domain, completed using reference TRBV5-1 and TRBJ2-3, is KAGVTQTPRYLIKTRGQQVTLSCSPISGHRSVSWYQQTPGQGLQFLFEYFSETQRNKGNFPGRFSGRQFSNSRSEMNVSTLELGDSALYLCASSSKGQLTDTQYFGPGTRLTVL.

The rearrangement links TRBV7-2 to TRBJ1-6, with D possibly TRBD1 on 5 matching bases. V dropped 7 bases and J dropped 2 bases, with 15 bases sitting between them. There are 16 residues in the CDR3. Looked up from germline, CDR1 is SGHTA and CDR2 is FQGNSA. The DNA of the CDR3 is TGTGCCAGCACTTTGATGGCCAGGGCCTATAATTCACCCCTCCACTTT. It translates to CASTLMARAYNSPLHF.

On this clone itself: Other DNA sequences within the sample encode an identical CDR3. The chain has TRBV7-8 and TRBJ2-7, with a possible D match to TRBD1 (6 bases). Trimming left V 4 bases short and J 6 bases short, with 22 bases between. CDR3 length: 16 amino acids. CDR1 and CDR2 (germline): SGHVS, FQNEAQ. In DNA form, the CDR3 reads TGTGCCAGCAGCTCAAGTTCAGGTCGCAAAGGGGGCGAGCAGTACTTC. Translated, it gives CASSSSSGRKGGEQYF.

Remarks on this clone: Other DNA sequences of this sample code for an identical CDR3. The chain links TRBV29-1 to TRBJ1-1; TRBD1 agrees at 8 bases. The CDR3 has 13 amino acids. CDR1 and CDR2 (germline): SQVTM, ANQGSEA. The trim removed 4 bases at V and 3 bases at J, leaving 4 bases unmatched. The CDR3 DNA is TGCAGCGTTGGTCCAGGGGGCTACACTGAAGCTTTCTTT. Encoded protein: CSVGPGGYTEAFF.

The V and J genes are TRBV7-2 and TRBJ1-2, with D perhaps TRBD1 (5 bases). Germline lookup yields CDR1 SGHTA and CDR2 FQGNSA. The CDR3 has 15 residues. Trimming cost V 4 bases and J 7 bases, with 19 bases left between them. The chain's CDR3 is CASSSAQASAGGYTF. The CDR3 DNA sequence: TGTGCCAGCAGCTCTGCACAGGCCTCTGCCGGTGGCTACACCTTC. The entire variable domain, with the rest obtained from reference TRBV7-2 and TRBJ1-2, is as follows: GAGVSQSPSNKVTEKGKDVELRCDPISGHTALYWYRQSLGQGLEFLIYFQGNSAPDKSGLPSDRFSAERTGGSVSTLTIQRTQQEDSAVYLCASSSAQASAGGYTFGSGTRLTVV.

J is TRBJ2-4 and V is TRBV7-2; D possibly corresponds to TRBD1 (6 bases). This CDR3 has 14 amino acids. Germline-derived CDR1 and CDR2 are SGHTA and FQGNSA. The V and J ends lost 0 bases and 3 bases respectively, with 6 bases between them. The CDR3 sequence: CASSLAGGKNIQYF. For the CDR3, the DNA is TGTGCCAGCAGCTTAGCAGGGGGCAAAAACATTCAGTACTTC.